The rows below give T cell receptor beta chains drawn from one sample of a study of graft-versus-host responses after intestinal transplantation. No antigen has been assigned to these receptors. Generated by immunoSEQ multiplex PCR, the TCRdb table keeps only in-frame clones and is missing some. The table shows over 55,000 clones, with approximately 80% occurring only once. Sequencing was performed on unstimulated CD4+ T cells sorted from spleen or lymph node cells, taken before transplant. Receptors originate from a human donor who was the organ donor for an intestinal transplant. The CDR3 runs from the conserved cysteine through the conserved F or W. Fields, in order: J gene, V gene, CDR3 protein.

j_call: TRBJ2-3; v_call: TRBV6-5; cdr3_aa: CASSSGQGKRTDTQYF
j_call: TRBJ1-2; v_call: TRBV6-1; cdr3_aa: CASSVSRGRTGAYGYTF
j_call: TRBJ2-1; v_call: TRBV5-6; cdr3_aa: CASSLGGQPVNEQFF
j_call: TRBJ1-2; v_call: TRBV5-1; cdr3_aa: CASSFRTGGAGGYTF
j_call: TRBJ2-5; v_call: TRBV10-2; cdr3_aa: CASRGLALQETQYF
j_call: TRBJ1-4; v_call: TRBV19; cdr3_aa: CASSLMRLTNEKLFF
j_call: TRBJ1-4; v_call: TRBV5-5; cdr3_aa: CASSLSKNEKLFF
j_call: TRBJ1-3; v_call: TRBV6-5; cdr3_aa: CASSSDFSGNTIYF
j_call: TRBJ1-2; v_call: TRBV4-3; cdr3_aa: CASSRDRDYYGYTF
j_call: TRBJ1-1; v_call: TRBV29-1; cdr3_aa: CSVRQGGTEAFF
j_call: TRBJ1-6; v_call: TRBV28; cdr3_aa: CASSSGQTGSYNSPLHF
j_call: TRBJ1-5; v_call: TRBV29-1; cdr3_aa: CSVTIGSANQPQHF
j_call: TRBJ1-1; v_call: TRBV5-1; cdr3_aa: CASSYSGTGNTEAFF